A selection of T cell receptor beta chains follows, all from one sample in a study of blood T cell repertoires in COVID-19. Produced via immunoSEQ multiplex PCR; TCRdb's table is partial and in-frame only. Of about 130,000 clones detected, roughly four fifths appear once; the ten largest clones hold around 8.4%. Sequenced: PBMCs or T cells enriched from blood (not recorded which). These receptors were obtained from a man over 45 who had recovered from COVID-19. Each CDR3 is given with its conserved first and last residue. D genes are given only for firm matches. Clone size is not always given. Where it is, it says once, few, many or a class for expanded clones.

j_gene	abundance	len	d_gene	v_gene	CDR3nt	CDR3aa
TRBJ2-4	-	16	TRBD2	TRBV7-2	TGTGCCAGCAGCTTGGCCGGGACTAGCGGGGAAAACATTCAGTACTTC	CASSLAGTSGENIQYF
TRBJ1-3	-	15	-	TRBV7-3	TGTGCCAGCAGCTTAGGGACAACTTATGGAAACACCATATATTTT	CASSLGTTYGNTIYF
TRBJ2-1	-	16	TRBD1	TRBV7-9	TGTGCCAGCAGTCGTCCCTGGACAGGGGGTTTCAATGAGCAGTTCTTC	CASSRPWTGGFNEQFF
TRBJ2-3	-	14	TRBD1	TRBV3-1/TRBV3-2	TGTGCCAGCAGCCAGGTGACAGGGACAGATACGCAGTATTTT	CASSQVTGTDTQYF
TRBJ2-1	-	15	TRBD2	TRBV9	TGTGCCAGCACATATAGCGGGTCGGCCTACAATGAGCAGTTCTTC	CASTYSGSAYNEQFF
TRBJ1-1	once	18	-	TRBV6-2/TRBV6-3	TGTGCCAGCAGTTACCCCCAGGGGAGAGGCAGTTTTAACACTGAAGCTTTCTTT	CASSYPQGRGSFNTEAFF
TRBJ2-1	-	16	-	TRBV11-2	TGTGCCAGCAGCCTACCCGGTATGAGCTCCTACAATGAGCAGTTCTTC	CASSLPGMSSYNEQFF
TRBJ1-2	-	13	-	TRBV10-3	TGTGCCATCAGTACGGACAGTAACTATGGCTACACCTTC	CAISTDSNYGYTF
TRBJ2-3	-	14	TRBD2	TRBV11-2	TGTGCCAGCACGCTAGCGGGGGCGGGAGATACGCAGTATTTT	CASTLAGAGDTQYF
TRBJ1-1	-	17	-	TRBV19	TGTGCCAGTAGTCTCCCCGGGAGGACAACCATGAACACTGAAGCTTTCTTT	CASSLPGRTTMNTEAFF
TRBJ1-1	few	15	TRBD1	TRBV5-6	TGTGCCAGCAGCTTGCAGGGGGTCATGAACACTGAAGCTTTCTTT	CASSLQGVMNTEAFF
TRBJ2-1	-	18	TRBD2	TRBV18	TGTGCCAGCTCACAACCGGGACTAGCGGGGGCCACCTACAATGAGCAGTTCTTC	CASSQPGLAGATYNEQFF
TRBJ1-5	-	14	-	TRBV4-1	TGCGCCAGCAGCCAAGATTTCGGGAATCAGCCCCAGCATTTT	CASSQDFGNQPQHF
TRBJ1-6	-	15	TRBD1	TRBV2	TGTGCCAGCAGTGATAGGACAGGGGGCTATTCACCCCTCCACTTT	CASSDRTGGYSPLHF
TRBJ1-4	-	13	-	TRBV12-3/TRBV12-4	TGTGCCAGCAGCGCGGACAGCAATGAAAAACTGTTTTTT	CASSADSNEKLFF
TRBJ2-7	-	13	-	TRBV7-2	TGTGCCAGCAGCTTGGACAGATCCTACGAGCAGTACTTC	CASSLDRSYEQYF
TRBJ1-2	once	15	-	TRBV4-3	TGCGCCAGCAGCCAAGATCGGGGAATTCCCTATGGCTACACCTTC	CASSQDRGIPYGYTF
TRBJ1-2	-	11	-	TRBV4-3	TGCGCCAGCAGCAGGGGATCGGGCTACACCTTC	CASSRGSGYTF
TRBJ2-1	-	14	TRBD2	TRBV29-1	TGCAGCGTGGGGACTAGCGGGGCCTACAATGAGCAGTTCTTC	CSVGTSGAYNEQFF
TRBJ2-5	once	15	-	TRBV5-1	TGCGCCAGCAGCGGCGGGATAGGGATCGGCGAGACCCAGTACTTC	CASSGGIGIGETQYF
TRBJ1-5	few	16	-	TRBV6-5	TGTGCCAGCAGTTACAAGTGGCCGAATAGCAATCAGCCCCAGCATTTT	CASSYKWPNSNQPQHF
TRBJ1-5	-	13	-	TRBV7-9	TGTGCCAGCAGCCCAACAGGAATTCAGCCCCAGCATTTT	CASSPTGIQPQHF
TRBJ1-2	-	15	TRBD1	TRBV29-1	TGCAGCGTTGAAACCTGGGACAGGGGAAGGTATGGCTACACCTTC	CSVETWDRGRYGYTF
TRBJ2-1	-	13	-	TRBV7-6	TGTGCCAGCAGCTTAGCCGAGGGCGCCCAGCAGTTCTTC	CASSLAEGAQQFF
TRBJ1-1	-	15	TRBD1	TRBV7-2	TGTGCCAGCAGCTTAGCGAGACAGGGCGGGACTGAAGCTTTCTTT	CASSLARQGGTEAFF
TRBJ1-5	-	17	-	TRBV27	TGTGCCAGCAGTTTATTCGGAGGTGGAGGAGGCAATCAGCCCCAGCATTTT	CASSLFGGGGGNQPQHF
TRBJ2-2	-	15	TRBD1	TRBV6-5	TGTGCCAGCATCTCGGGACAGGCCGGCACCGGGGAGCTGTTTTTT	CASISGQAGTGELFF
TRBJ1-1	-	14	TRBD1	TRBV6-2/TRBV6-3	TGTGCCAGCAGTTTTGGGACAGGGAACACTGAAGCTTTCTTT	CASSFGTGNTEAFF
TRBJ2-7	-	15	-	TRBV28	TGTGCCAGCAGTTTTCGGCAGGTGTATGTCCTCGAGCAGTACTTC	CASSFRQVYVLEQYF
TRBJ2-1	-	15	-	TRBV27	TGTGCCAGCAGTTTAATAGGGGCTTCCTACAATGAGCAGTTCTTC	CASSLIGASYNEQFF
TRBJ2-1	-	15	TRBD2	TRBV5-1	TGCGCCAGCAAGGAGGGCGGGGGGCTTTACAATGAGCAGTTCTTC	CASKEGGGLYNEQFF
TRBJ1-4	-	16	-	TRBV5-1	TGCGCCAGCAGGCCCGCGTCGACAGGCCATAATGAAAAACTGTTTTTT	CASRPASTGHNEKLFF
TRBJ1-5	-	16	-	TRBV9	TGTGCCAGCAGCGCGGGGGGTGACAGTAGAACACAGCCCCAGCATTTT	CASSAGGDSRTQPQHF
TRBJ1-2	-	16	-	TRBV7-2	TGTGCCAGCAGCTCTTACCCTGGGACCGGAGGGTATGGCTACACCTTC	CASSSYPGTGGYGYTF
TRBJ2-2	-	15	-	TRBV7-8	TGTGCCAGCAGCTTAGTAGGCGGGAACACCGGGGAGCTGTTTTTT	CASSLVGGNTGELFF